Included here is one T cell receptor beta chain sequence, with context. Its antigen remains unidentified. With a much larger clone just one base away, this may be a read error. Unsorted whole blood supplied the RNA, and germline DNA was extracted too. The sample comes from a study of tumor-infiltrating lymphocytes in primary liver carcinoma. Overall study context: By surgical resection, the patients were treated for their primary liver carcinoma. Tumor staging was T1-T3 N0M0; sizes spanned about 4.2 to 11 cm across. Study-level results: The overlap of tumor-adjacent and tumor-blood pairs was smaller than that of tumor region pairs. The study found a significantly higher top-250-clone fraction in tumors than in blood (p = 0.039).

Reverse transcription of roughly 480 ng total RNA with a constant-region primer produced TCR beta cDNA. Slightly modified ARM-PCR, run as three nested multiplex PCR rounds, produced the TCR beta libraries. In the first two PCR rounds, TRBV1-TRBV30 forward primers were paired with a C-beta reverse primer, and each round lasted 10 cycles. TCRdb re-derived calls from the multiplex PCR reads in MiXCR, one entry per CDR3 protein. The data show hundreds of thousands of distinct CDR3 sequences, with 50% to 60% seen just once and 17% held by the top ten. The CDR3 loop spans 13 amino acids. The V and J ends lost 2 bases and 6 bases respectively, with 7 bases between them. Per germline, CDR1 MNHEY and CDR2 SVGAGI.

The rearrangement uses TRBV6-5 and TRBJ1-4, with no clear D. This receptor was taken from a woman aged 30 to 39 with primary liver carcinoma and hepatitis B virus infection. The sequencing input was peripheral blood. The CDR3 spells CASSYGRDEKLFF. For the CDR3, the DNA is TGTGCCAGCAGTTACGGACGGGATGAAAAACTGTTTTTT.